This T cell receptor (beta chain) was captured by sequencing in a study of memory CD4+ T cells and cytomegalovirus serostatus. Overall study context: Healthy Belgian adult donors included about nine CMV-positive and approximately 25 CMV-negative people.

Single viable CD3+CD4+CD8-CD45RO+ cells were sorted as the memory CD4+ T cells. This clone was seen repeatedly, ten times or more. Generated by immunoSEQ multiplex PCR, the TCRdb table keeps only in-frame clones and is missing some. This table has about 61,000 clones, 82% appearing once. V lost 6 bases and J 4 bases, leaving 9 bases between the germline ends. The germline gives CDR1 MDHEN, CDR2 SYDVKM. The CDR3 loop spans 13 amino acids. The material sequenced was memory CD4+ T cells from blood. The chain joins TRBV28 to TRBJ1-4; D is ambiguous. The origin of this receptor is an adult in good health and CMV-seronegative. This CDR3 reads CASRSGYNEKLFF. The DNA for the CDR3 is TGTGCCAGCAGAAGCGGATATAATGAAAAACTGTTTTTT.